Shown below are 18 T cell receptor beta chains from a single sample sequenced in a study of CD8+CD57+ T cells in acquired aplastic anemia. TCR beta VDJ and CDR3 profiles were obtained from a genomic DNA template. TCRdb re-derived calls from the reads in MiXCR, one entry per CDR3 protein. Among roughly 200,000 distinct CDR3 sequences, approximately 60% were seen once, and the ten largest hold roughly 29%. Sequenced material: sorted CD4+, CD8+, or CD8+CD57+ T cells (not recorded which) from PBMCs. The receptors were sampled from a human donor in good health.

The chain employs TRBV15 and TRBJ1-6, with TRBD1 matching 10 bases. Unmatched junction bases numbered 13, after V lost 2 bases and J lost 6 bases. The germline CDR1 and CDR2 sequences are LNHNV and YYDKDF (reference sequence). The CDR3 runs 19 residues. In DNA form, the CDR3 reads TGTGCCACCAGCAGATTCCTCGGTAGCCGGGACAGGGGTAATTCACCCCTCCACTTT. Translated, it gives CATSRFLGSRDRGNSPLHF.

The J gene is TRBJ1-2, the V gene TRBV7-2, with 10 bases fitting TRBD1. The CDR3 is 15 amino acids. Germline CDR1 and CDR2: SGHTA and FQGNSA. Trimming took 6 bases from V and 3 from J; bases not matched to a gene: 7. DNA for the CDR3: TGTGCCAGCAGTACCGACAGGGGGCGGGACTATGGCTACACCTTC. As protein: CASSTDRGRDYGYTF.

This clonotype came up many times. The chain joins TRBV7-2 to TRBJ1-6; D remains unclear. V was shortened by 7 bases and J by 9 bases, with 19 bases between the two germline ends. The CDR3 is made up of 15 amino acids. Germline V gives CDR1 SGHTA, CDR2 FQGNSA. For the CDR3, the DNA is TGTGCCAGCACCCGAAGGGCGTCTGGTGGTTCACCCCTCCACTTT. This encodes CASTRRASGGSPLHF.

The V call is TRBV2, the J call TRBJ2-7, with D possibly being TRBD1 (6 bases). The CDR3 runs to 11 residues. Deletions cut 8 bases from V and 1 base from J, with 6 bases between. Germline V gene sequence: CDR1 SNHLY, CDR2 FYNNEI. The CDR3 sequence: CASGTSYEQYF. The DNA for the CDR3 is TGTGCCAGCGGGACATCCTACGAGCAGTACTTC.

The genes are TRBV19 and TRBJ1-1, with D perhaps matching TRBD1 (5 bases). Germline assignment: CDR1 LNHDA and CDR2 SQIVND (reference sequence). Trimming stripped 10 bases from V and 1 base from J, with 13 bases between. The CDR3 has 13 residues. CDR3 in amino acids: CATAGVGNTEAFF. In nucleotides, the CDR3 is TGTGCCACCGCGGGGGTGGGGAACACTGAAGCTTTCTTT.

There are many counts of this clonotype. CDR3 nucleotide sequence: TGTGCCAGCAGTCGGACAGGGGGAATCGATGAGCAGTTCTTC. Translating gives CASSRTGGIDEQFF. V is TRBV6-2 or TRBV6-3 and J is TRBJ2-1; TRBD1 matches at 10 bases. V gave up 5 bases and J gave up 8 bases; unmatched junction bases: 6. The CDR3 has 14 amino acids. Germline values: CDR1 MNHEY, CDR2 SVGEGT.

The rearrangement joins TRBV20-1 to TRBJ1-2; the D gene is possibly TRBD1 (5 bases). The germline CDR1 and CDR2 sequences are DFQATT and SNEGSKA (reference sequence). The CDR3 spans 12 residues. Trimming removed 6 bases at V and 13 bases at J, with 21 bases between. CDR3 sequence reads: CSAPDSPAAGTF. CDR3 coding DNA: TGCAGTGCGCCAGACAGCCCAGCTGCGGGCACCTTC.

Many counts were recorded for this clonotype. V and J are TRBV5-5 and TRBJ2-2; D not certain. The CDR3 has 14 residues. Germline CDR1 and CDR2: SGHKS and YYEKEE (reference sequence). Trimming pared 2 bases from V and 3 bases from J, leaving 8 bases between. CDR3: CASSFGLDTGELFF. In nucleotides, the CDR3 is TGTGCCAGCAGCTTCGGTCTGGACACCGGGGAGCTGTTTTTT.

This clonotype was picked up many times. J is TRBJ2-5 and V is TRBV13, with D possibly matching TRBD1 (7 bases). This CDR3 spans 16 amino acids. V was trimmed by 5 bases and J by 4 bases, leaving 20 bases between them. Per the germline V gene, CDR1 is PRHDT and CDR2 is FYEKMQ (reference sequence). The CDR3 bases are TGTGCCAGCAGCCTGGAGGGCCTACAGGGGACAGAGACCCAGTACTTC. Amino acid sequence: CASSLEGLQGTETQYF.

In the case of this clonotype: A clone one base away is much larger, so this may be a read error. The chain combines TRBV10-1 with TRBJ2-7; 12 bases match TRBD1. The CDR3 is 15 amino acids. Germline loops: CDR1 WNHNN, CDR2 SYGVQD (reference sequence). The CDR3 DNA reads TGTGCCAGCAGCTTCCCGGGACAGGGGGCTTACGAGCGGTACTTC. This translates into CASSFPGQGAYERYF.

Notes on this clonotype: This could be a read error, since a much larger clone is one nucleotide away. The CDR3 sequence is CAISERAGVVTDTQYF. In nucleotides, the CDR3 is TGTGCCATCAGTGAAAGAGCGGGAGTCGTCACAGATACGCAGTATTTT. The genes are TRBV10-3 and TRBJ2-3, with TRBD2 identical over 8 bases. The CDR3 length is 16 residues. Germline V gene lookup returns CDR1 ENHRY and CDR2 SYGVKD. Unmatched junction bases numbered 7, after V lost 3 bases and J lost 2 bases.

The sample holds one count of this clonotype. V usage is TRBV15 and J usage is TRBJ2-2; no clear D gene. Trimming cost V 5 bases and J 3 bases, with 4 bases left between them. From germline, CDR1 is LNHNV and CDR2 YYDKDF (reference sequence). The CDR3 consists of 12 residues. The CDR3 bases are TGTGCCACCAGCTTCTACACCGGGGAGCTGTTTTTT. Its protein product is CATSFYTGELFF.

The V call is TRBV7-3, the J call TRBJ2-1, with D perhaps matching TRBD2 (7 bases). The CDR3 runs 16 residues. Germline V lookup: CDR1 SGHTA, CDR2 FQGTGA. Trimming removed 2 bases from V and 4 bases from J, with 15 bases in between. The CDR3 sequence: CASSLGVGGAYNEQFF. As DNA, the CDR3 is TGTGCCAGCAGCTTAGGCGTTGGGGGGGCATACAATGAGCAGTTCTTC.

This chain uses TRBV20-1 with TRBJ2-1, with D perhaps being TRBD1 or TRBD2 (5 bases each). Trimming stripped 3 bases from V and 4 bases from J, with 10 bases between. The CDR3 loop spans 13 amino acids. Germline CDR1 is DFQATT and CDR2 is SNEGSKA (reference sequence). The DNA of the CDR3 is TGCAGTGCTAGTGGGACGCATTACAATGAGCAGTTCTTC. It yields the protein CSASGTHYNEQFF.

The gene calls are TRBV6-1 and TRBJ1-2; D is perhaps TRBD1 (6 bases). The germline V gene encodes CDR1 MNHNS and CDR2 SASEGT. The CDR3 covers 12 residues. V was clipped by 5 bases and J by 6 bases, with 10 bases between them. The CDR3 coding sequence is TGTGCCAGCAGTTTACAGGGAAATGGCTACACCTTC. Protein: CASSLQGNGYTF.

The chain links TRBV9 to TRBJ2-3; 8 bases fit TRBD1. CDR1 SGDLS and CDR2 YYNGEE come from the germline V gene. The junction had 13 bases not matched to a gene; V was cut back by 3 bases and J by 4 bases. The length of the CDR3 is 17 residues. CDR3 DNA sequence: TGTGCCAGCAGCGCACGGACAGGGTTTGGCCTGGCAGATACGCAGTATTTT. It codes for CASSARTGFGLADTQYF.

CDR3 in amino acids: CASSYGSDGQFF. For the CDR3, the DNA is TGTGCCAGCAGCTATGGAAGCGACGGGCAGTTCTTC. This sequence joins TRBV7-6 and TRBJ2-1, with D hard to call. V lost 4 bases and J 12 bases, leaving 13 bases between the germline ends. This CDR3 region has 12 residues. Per the germline V gene, CDR1 is SGHVS and CDR2 is FNYEAQ. Drawing the rest from reference TRBV7-6 and TRBJ2-1, the complete variable domain is GAGVSQSPRYKVTKRGQDVALRCDPISGHVSLYWYRQALGQGPEFLTYFNYEAQQDKSGLPNDRFSAERPEGSISTLTIQRTEQRDSAMYRCASSYGSDGQFFGPGTRLTVL.

This chain links TRBV4-3 with TRBJ2-1; D unclear. Trimming left V 6 bases short and J 8 bases short, with 11 bases between. The CDR3 extends over 12 amino acids. Per the germline V gene, CDR1 is LGHNA and CDR2 is YSLEER. The CDR3 protein is CASSILGDEQFF. DNA of the CDR3: TGCGCCAGCAGTATCCTCGGAGATGAGCAGTTCTTC.